The clone carrying this T cell receptor beta chain was picked up a small number of times. Its antigen is as yet unknown. This entry belongs to a study of read filtering for tumor transcriptome and immune sequencing. On the study more broadly: Per sample, TCR-region reads ranged about 4 to 11 million by IR-seq, about 75 to 1,300 by RNA-seq.

Germline-derived CDR1 and CDR2 are SNHLY and FYNNEI. Between the trimmed V and J ends, which lost 11 bases and 0 bases, there was a span of 12 bases. The CDR3 length is 13 residues. Findings and limits, study-wide: The CD138-negative fraction was mixed bone marrow immune cells, not pure T cells. In IR-seq, single-read clonotypes were roughly 80% of clonotypes but about 3.5% of reads.

From 350 to 500 ng of RNA, a library with molecular barcoded alpha/delta and beta/gamma adaptors was made. MiXCR was run by TCRdb on the reads, yielding one entry per CDR3 protein. The table records more than 45,000 distinct CDR3 sequences, approximately 19% of them present only once. This chain joins TRBV2 and TRBJ2-3; a weak D match, TRBD2 (5 bases). The sequenced sample consisted of a population of CD138-negative cells sorted from bone marrow. The TCR was taken from a donor at least 40 years old with multiple myeloma. The CDR3 sequence: CAGLRGSTDTQYF. The DNA of the CDR3 is TGTGCCGGCTTACGGGGTAGCACAGATACGCAGTATTTT. The variable domain in full, with the rest retrieved from reference TRBV2 and TRBJ2-3, is EPEVTQTPSHQVTQMGQEVILRCVPISNHLYFYWYRQILGQKVEFLVSFYNNEISEKSEIFDDQFSVERPDGSNFTLKIRSTKLEDSAMYFCAGLRGSTDTQYFGPGTRLTVL.